These 28 T cell receptor beta chains share one sample of origin, sequenced in a study of shared clonotypes between healthy human individuals. Method: immunoSEQ multiplex PCR; TCRdb's copy keeps in-frame clones and lacks some. The sample lists around 620,000 clones; approximately 95% were seen once. Selected positively for CCR7 and CD45RO-negative, naive CD8 cells excluded terminally differentiated effector memory CD45RA+ cells. Sequencing was carried out using naive CD8+ T cells sorted from blood. These receptors were taken from a woman younger than 45 in good health.

This clone showed up just once. The chain links TRBV7-9 to TRBJ1-2; the match to TRBD1 covers 9 bases. V shed 2 bases, J shed 4 bases, and the junction held 5 bases outside the gene matches. Germline-derived CDR1 and CDR2 are SEHNR and FQNEAQ (reference sequence). CDR3 length: 15 amino acids. The CDR3 here is CASSLTGGQGYGYTF. As DNA, the CDR3 is TGTGCCAGCAGCTTAACAGGGGGCCAAGGCTATGGCTACACCTTC.

This chain links TRBV19 with TRBJ1-1; D is unresolved. The CDR3 loop spans 13 amino acids. CDR1 LNHDA and CDR2 SQIVND come from the germline V gene (reference sequence). Trimming pared 6 bases from V and 4 bases from J, leaving 12 bases between. The CDR3 protein is CASRNTEATEAFF. The CDR3 bases are TGTGCCAGTAGAAACACCGAGGCCACTGAAGCTTTCTTT.

This chain's CDR3 is CASSPDNSPLHF. Here the CDR3 DNA reads TGTGCCAGCAGCCCGGATAATTCACCCCTCCACTTT. The rearrangement links TRBV28 to TRBJ1-6; no firm D call. The V gene lost 6 bases and the J gene lost 5 bases, with 5 bases spanning the gap. The CDR3 has 12 residues. CDR1 and CDR2 (germline): MDHEN, SYDVKM.

Comment on this clone: Other DNA sequences in the sample encode the same CDR3. The rearrangement links TRBV28 to TRBJ2-7; TRBD2 matches at 7 bases. The V gene's germline CDR1 is MDHEN and CDR2 SYDVKM. This CDR3 contains 13 residues. V lost 7 bases to trimming and J lost 2 bases; unmatched junction nucleotides: 5. CDR3 residues: CASISSGTYEQYF. The CDR3 nucleotides are TGTGCCAGCATCTCTAGCGGAACCTACGAGCAGTACTTC.

Note on this clone: Other DNA sequences in the sample encode the same CDR3. This chain connects TRBV27 to TRBJ2-7; 8 nucleotides agree with TRBD1. V dropped 7 bases and J dropped 4; count of bases not matched to a gene: 6. The CDR3 length is 13 residues. In germline, CDR1 is MNHEY, CDR2 SMNVEV (reference sequence). Written as DNA, the CDR3 is TGTGCCAGCACCCCAGGGACAGGATACGAGCAGTACTTC. This translates into CASTPGTGYEQYF.

This clone showed up just a few times. The rearrangement uses TRBV7-9 and TRBJ2-7; no firm D call. The CDR3 is made up of 12 amino acids. The V and J ends lost 1 base and 5 bases respectively, with 6 bases between them. From germline, CDR1 is SEHNR and CDR2 FQNEAQ (reference sequence). The CDR3 sequence is CASSLGLHEQYF. DNA of the CDR3: TGTGCCAGCAGCTTAGGCCTCCACGAGCAGTACTTC.

The gene calls are TRBV28 and TRBJ2-7; TRBD1 agrees at 8 bases. With 4 bases clipped from V and 4 bases from J, the junction kept 6 bases outside the gene matches. This CDR3 spans 14 amino acids. The germline V gene encodes CDR1 MDHEN and CDR2 SYDVKM. The CDR3 sequence is CASSWTGTGYEQYF. The DNA of the CDR3 is TGTGCCAGCAGTTGGACCGGGACAGGATACGAGCAGTACTTC.

The V gene is TRBV29-1, the J gene TRBJ2-1, with 8 nucleotides matching TRBD2. Germline V CDR1 and CDR2: SQVTM, ANQGSEA. CDR3 length: 14 amino acids. The junction had 9 bases not matched to a gene; V was cut back by 6 bases and J by 5 bases. CDR3 DNA: TGCAGCGTCCCCGGGGGGGGGCAAGACAATGAGCAGTTCTTC. Encoded protein: CSVPGGGQDNEQFF.

V gene TRBV25-1 combines with J gene TRBJ2-5, with D uncertain. V shed 4 bases and J shed 5 bases, with 8 bases lying between them. CDR3 length: 12 amino acids. CDR1 is MGHDK and CDR2 is SYGVNS in the germline V gene. CDR3 coding DNA: TGTGCCAGCAGTGGGAGTGGGGAGACCCAGTACTTC. The encoded protein is CASSGSGETQYF.

The genes are TRBV7-9 and TRBJ2-3; D is unresolved. Germline CDR1 reads SEHNR; CDR2 reads FQNEAQ (reference sequence). There are 15 residues in the CDR3. The V end was cut by 1 base, the J end by 1 base, with 9 bases between. Here the CDR3 reads CASSLVQPRTDTQYF. As DNA, the CDR3 is TGTGCCAGCAGCTTAGTTCAACCTCGCACAGATACGCAGTATTTT.

The chain uses TRBV4-1 and TRBJ2-1; D tentatively fits TRBD1 or TRBD2 (5 bases each). The CDR3 is 15 amino acids. Germline CDR1 is MGHRA and CDR2 is YSYEKL. The ends were cut back, 1 base at V and 4 bases at J, with 11 bases in the middle. The CDR3 coding sequence is TGCGCCAGCAGCCAAGTAATATGGGGGTACAATGAGCAGTTCTTC. It is translated as CASSQVIWGYNEQFF.

The chain joins TRBV27 to TRBJ1-5, with D hard to call. The germline gives CDR1 MNHEY, CDR2 SMNVEV (reference sequence). V lost 5 bases and J lost 9, with 11 bases in between. This CDR3 spans 12 amino acids. The CDR3 spells CASSGPGRPQHF. In DNA form, the CDR3 reads TGTGCCAGCAGTGGCCCCGGGCGGCCCCAGCATTTT.

CDR3 bases: TGTGCCAGCAGTTACAAGGGTCCAACCTACGAGCAGTACTTC. As protein: CASSYKGPTYEQYF. The chain combines TRBV6-5 with TRBJ2-7; D not resolved. Trimming took 2 bases from V and 2 from J, leaving 10 bases between them. From germline, CDR1 is MNHEY and CDR2 SVGAGI. The CDR3 is 14 amino acids.

The chain carries TRBV7-8 and TRBJ2-7; 9 bases map to TRBD1. V lost 5 bases, J lost 3 bases, and 5 bases stayed unmatched. Germline CDR1 reads SGHVS; CDR2 reads FQNEAQ. CDR3 length equals 14 residues. The CDR3 loop reads CASSRPGQGYEQYF. The CDR3 bases are TGTGCCAGCAGCCGTCCGGGACAGGGCTACGAGCAGTACTTC.

With regard to this clone: The identical CDR3 is also encoded by other nucleotide sequences in the sample. The rearrangement links TRBV7-9 to TRBJ2-7; no definite D call. V was shortened by 5 bases and J by 0 bases, with 5 bases between the two germline ends. Germline V CDR1 and CDR2: SEHNR, FQNEAQ (reference sequence). This CDR3 comprises 12 residues. Written as DNA, the CDR3 is TGTGCCAGCAGCCCAAGCTCCTACGAGCAGTACTTC. This encodes CASSPSSYEQYF.

The genes are TRBV28 and TRBJ2-7; tentatively, D is TRBD2 (5 bases). The CDR3 contains 13 residues. From germline, CDR1 is MDHEN and CDR2 SYDVKM. The V and J ends lost 6 bases and 6 bases respectively, with 15 bases between them. The CDR3 bases are TGTGCCAGCAGCGTACAACTAGTAACCGAGCAGTACTTC. This gives the protein CASSVQLVTEQYF.

This clone has just one count. The chain employs TRBV10-3 and TRBJ2-2; 10 nucleotides align to TRBD2. The CDR3 has 17 residues. The V gene end was trimmed by 6 bases and the J gene end by 6 bases; junction bases not matched to a gene: 13. The germline V gene encodes CDR1 ENHRY and CDR2 SYGVKD. The DNA of the CDR3 is TGTGCCATCAGCGGGGGTCTAGCGGGAGTAGTACCCGGGGAGCTGTTTTTT. Translating gives CAISGGLAGVVPGELFF.

The chain recombines TRBV4-2 with TRBJ2-2; weak D call: TRBD1 (5 bases). The V end lost 4 bases, the J end lost 6 bases, and 12 bases lay between the germline ends. This CDR3 comprises 14 residues. Germline lookup yields CDR1 LGHNA and CDR2 YNFKEQ. The CDR3 DNA follows: TGTGCCAGCAGCCGTAGGGGTTCCGCCGGGGAGCTGTTTTTT. Translation: CASSRRGSAGELFF.

The rearrangement uses TRBV19 and TRBJ1-5; D gene uncertain. CDR1 is LNHDA, CDR2 SQIVND, per germline (reference sequence). The CDR3 extends over 14 amino acids. The V and J ends lost 3 bases and 6 bases respectively, with 12 bases between them. CDR3 protein: CASSMQVGSQPQHF. The CDR3 DNA follows: TGTGCCAGTAGTATGCAGGTAGGAAGTCAGCCCCAGCATTTT.

In this sample, this clone turned up once. V usage is TRBV7-9 and J usage is TRBJ2-7; 11 bases map to TRBD2. Germline CDR1 and CDR2: SEHNR and FQNEAQ (reference sequence). The V segment lost 5 bases and the J segment 3 bases; nucleotides outside the gene matches: 9. This CDR3 comprises 16 residues. CDR3 in amino acids: CASSPSGTSGSYEQYF. The CDR3 bases are TGTGCCAGCAGCCCGAGCGGGACTAGCGGAAGCTACGAGCAGTACTTC.

The chain couples TRBV19 to TRBJ2-1; possibly TRBD2 for D (6 bases). CDR1 is LNHDA, CDR2 SQIVND, per germline (reference sequence). The V end lost 7 bases, the J end lost 4 bases, and 17 bases lay between the germline ends. The CDR3 runs 15 residues. In DNA, the CDR3 is TGTGCCAGTACCCCTAACGGGGGAAGTTACAATGAGCAGTTCTTC. Amino acids: CASTPNGGSYNEQFF. The full variable domain, its missing parts supplied by reference TRBV19 and TRBJ2-1, is DGGITQSPKYLFRKEGQNVTLSCEQNLNHDAMYWYRQDPGQGLRLIYYSQIVNDFQKGDIAEGYSVSREKKESFPLTVTSAQKNPTAFYLCASTPNGGSYNEQFFGPGTRLTVL.

V and J are TRBV30 and TRBJ1-1; D is ambiguous. CDR3 length: 14 residues. Trimming removed 4 bases from V and 0 bases from J, with 12 bases in between. Germline CDR1 reads GTSNPN; CDR2 reads SVGIG (reference sequence). The CDR3 coding sequence is TGTGCCTGGAATTCCGGGATATTGAACACTGAAGCTTTCTTT. It codes for CAWNSGILNTEAFF. The full variable domain, completed using reference TRBV30 and TRBJ1-1, is SQTIHQWPATLVQPVGSPLSLECTVEGTSNPNLYWYRQAAGRGLQLLFYSVGIGQISSEVPQNLSASRPQDRQFILSSKKLLLSDSGFYLCAWNSGILNTEAFFGQGTRLTVV.

The chain has TRBV7-9 and TRBJ1-1; no clear D. The CDR3 runs to 13 residues. Germline CDR1 SEHNR, CDR2 FQNEAQ (reference sequence). V shed 4 bases and J shed 3 bases, with 9 bases lying between them. The CDR3 is CASSSVGHTEAFF. CDR3 in DNA: TGTGCCAGCAGCTCAGTGGGTCACACTGAAGCTTTCTTT.

The chain's CDR3 is CASSDPTVHNEQFF. Here the CDR3 DNA reads TGTGCCAGCAGTGACCCAACTGTTCACAATGAGCAGTTCTTC. V is TRBV6-4 and J is TRBJ2-1; D is unclear. The CDR3 contains 14 residues. CDR1 is MRHNA, CDR2 SNTAGT, per germline. V lost 2 bases and J 5 bases, leaving 10 bases between the germline ends.

CDR3 coding DNA: TGTGCCAGCAGCCCCACAGAGTACAATCAGCCCCAGCATTTT. It specifies CASSPTEYNQPQHF. The chain uses TRBV5-8 and TRBJ1-5, with D hard to call. V shed 4 bases and J shed 3 bases, with 11 bases lying between them. From germline, CDR1 is SGHTS and CDR2 YDEGEE. CDR3 length equals 14 residues.

The chain recombines TRBV28 with TRBJ2-7, with TRBD2 identical over 9 bases. CDR1 and CDR2 (germline): MDHEN, SYDVKM. The CDR3 is made up of 17 amino acids. The ends lost 4 bases at V and 2 bases at J; junction bases unmatched: 12. Here the CDR3 reads CASSSLLAGHKPYEQYF. The CDR3 DNA is TGTGCCAGCAGTTCCCTGCTAGCGGGACATAAACCCTACGAGCAGTACTTC.

The V and J genes are TRBV29-1 and TRBJ2-1; D may correspond to TRBD1 or TRBD2 (6 bases each). The V end was cut by 7 bases, the J end by 3 bases, with 16 bases between. The CDR3 has 14 amino acids. CDR1 is SQVTM and CDR2 is ANQGSEA in the germline V gene. The CDR3 nucleotides read TGCAGCGCTGGGGGGCGGGACTTCTACAATGAGCAGTTCTTC. Protein product: CSAGGRDFYNEQFF.

This rearrangement joins TRBV13 to TRBJ1-2; TRBD1 matches at 11 bases. V trimming: 5 bases; J trimming: 8 bases; junction bases outside the gene matches: 7. The CDR3 sequence is 14 residues long. CDR1 is PRHDT and CDR2 is FYEKMQ in the germline V gene (reference sequence). The CDR3 sequence is CASSTGQGAGGYTF. The CDR3 DNA reads as TGTGCCAGCAGCACCGGACAGGGGGCTGGGGGCTACACCTTC. The whole variable domain, remainder taken from reference TRBV13 and TRBJ1-2, is AAGVIQSPRHLIKEKRETATLKCYPIPRHDTVYWYQQGPGQDPQFLISFYEKMQSDKGSIPDRFSAQQFSDYHSELNMSSLELGDSALYFCASSTGQGAGGYTFGSGTRLTVV.